This TCR beta chain was obtained from a study of T cell responses to AZD1222 COVID-19 vaccine. General study findings and limits: Repertoires were obtained solely post-peak T cell response.

Data came from immunoSEQ multiplex PCR; TCRdb stores just in-frame clones and leaves some out. The repertoire holds roughly 93,000 clones, with about 90% as singletons. As regards this clone: Its antigen is currently unknown.

The V end lost 9 bases, the J end lost 1 base, and 10 bases lay between the germline ends. The CDR3 sequence is 12 residues long. The germline gives CDR1 LGHNT, CDR2 FRNRAP. The chain joins TRBV12-5 to TRBJ2-7; TRBD1 might be the D (6 bases). The source is an adult in good health. The sequences come from peripheral blood, collected on day 0 of AZD1222 vaccination. The CDR3 loop reads CASKGQSYEQYF. The CDR3 coding sequence is TGTGCTAGCAAAGGACAGTCCTACGAGCAGTACTTC.